The next 12 T cell receptor beta chains were all read from a single sample in a study of T cell responses to AZD1222 COVID-19 vaccine. Assay used: immunoSEQ multiplex PCR; TCRdb lists only in-frame clones, some missing. The profile shows around 150,000 clones, approximately 90% of them singletons. The sequenced sample was peripheral blood, obtained on day 0 of AZD1222 vaccination. The source is an adult in good health.

The J gene is TRBJ1-1, the V gene TRBV5-5; 11 bases are a match to TRBD1. The CDR3 has 14 residues. The V segment lost 2 bases and the J segment 11 bases; nucleotides outside the gene matches: 8. The V gene's germline CDR1 is SGHKS and CDR2 YYEKEE (reference sequence). CDR3 nucleotide sequence: TGTGCCAGCAGCTTTGGGACAGGGGGGTTGGCTGCTTTCTTT. Translation: CASSFGTGGLAAFF.

This clone was counted a few times. The chain links TRBV12-3 or TRBV12-4 to TRBJ2-1; D is unresolved. V was clipped by 7 bases and J by 2 bases, with 9 bases between them. The CDR3 loop spans 13 amino acids. The CDR3 spells CASTPATYNEQFF. DNA for the CDR3: TGTGCCAGCACTCCGGCGACCTACAATGAGCAGTTCTTC.

This chain connects TRBV5-3 to TRBJ1-1; TRBD1 matches at 7 bases. Being an ORF, TRBV5-3 has a function that is uncertain. The CDR3 spans 15 residues. The junction had 8 bases not matched to a gene; V was cut back by 2 bases and J by 4 bases. In nucleotides, the CDR3 is TGTGCCAGAAGCTTTCGACAGGGAGTTACCACTGAAGCTTTCTTT. Its protein is CARSFRQGVTTEAFF.

The chain has TRBV27 and TRBJ1-2, with D maybe TRBD1 (5 bases). The germline gives CDR1 MNHEY, CDR2 SMNVEV (reference sequence). The CDR3 totals 14 residues. Trimming stripped 3 bases from V and 2 bases from J, with 10 bases between. The chain's CDR3 is CASSFAGQNYGYTF. CDR3 sequence (DNA): TGTGCCAGCAGTTTCGCAGGGCAGAACTATGGCTACACCTTC.

The chain is built from TRBV7-8 and TRBJ2-7; tentative D call: TRBD2 (5 bases). CDR1 and CDR2 (germline): SGHVS, FQNEAQ. This CDR3 has 15 amino acids. Trimming cost V 5 bases and J 6 bases, with 20 bases left between them. CDR3 sequence: CASSPWTQDPSEQYF. The CDR3 DNA reads as TGTGCCAGCAGCCCATGGACTCAAGACCCCTCCGAGCAGTACTTC.

The chain carries TRBV19 and TRBJ1-5; TRBD1 matches at 7 bases. V lost 9 bases, J lost 3 bases, and 14 bases stayed unmatched. In germline, CDR1 is LNHDA, CDR2 SQIVND (reference sequence). The CDR3 totals 16 residues. CDR3 in amino acids: CASGRSGTAINQPQHF. The CDR3 DNA sequence: TGTGCCAGCGGTCGATCCGGGACAGCAATCAATCAGCCCCAGCATTTT.

This rearrangement joins TRBV6-5 to TRBJ1-2, with a possible D match to TRBD1 (5 bases). V was pared by 3 bases and J by 8 bases, with 19 bases between. The length of the CDR3 is 15 residues. The germline V gene encodes CDR1 MNHEY and CDR2 SVGAGI. The CDR3: CASSYRSGSLEGYTF. The CDR3, as DNA: TGTGCCAGCAGTTATCGGTCAGGGTCACTGGAAGGCTACACCTTC.

V gene TRBV3-1 (or the pseudogene TRBV3-2) combines with J gene TRBJ1-5, with no clear D. From germline, CDR1 is LGHDT and CDR2 YNNKEL (reference sequence). Trimming took off 5 bases at V and 3 bases at J, with 11 bases between the two ends. The CDR3 is 14 residues long. The CDR3: CASSEAVNNQPQHF. The DNA of the CDR3 is TGTGCCAGCAGCGAAGCGGTTAACAATCAGCCCCAGCATTTT.

The chain is built from TRBV7-2 and TRBJ1-2; maybe TRBD1 (6 bases). V was trimmed by 1 base and J by 2 bases, leaving 14 bases between them. Germline V lookup: CDR1 SGHTA, CDR2 FQGNSA. The CDR3 has 16 amino acids. For the CDR3, the DNA is TGTGCCAGCAGCTTAGTAGGAGGGCAGGGGAACTATGGCTACACCTTC. Protein sequence: CASSLVGGQGNYGYTF.

The gene calls are TRBV5-1 and TRBJ2-2; unclear D gene. Germline V gene lookup returns CDR1 SGHRS and CDR2 YFSETQ. This CDR3 has 16 residues. The ends were cut back, 1 base at V and 0 bases at J, with 10 bases in the middle. The CDR3 loop is CASSLRSHANTGELFF. Written as DNA, the CDR3 is TGCGCCAGCAGCTTGAGGTCCCACGCGAACACCGGGGAGCTGTTTTTT.

The V gene is TRBV28, the J gene TRBJ1-6; D uncertain. The CDR3 extends over 15 amino acids. Deletions cut 4 bases from V and 7 bases from J, with 14 bases between. Per germline, CDR1 MDHEN and CDR2 SYDVKM. The CDR3 sequence is CASSSITRRNSPLHF. The CDR3 DNA reads TGTGCCAGCAGTTCTATCACCAGGAGGAATTCACCCCTCCACTTT.

V usage is TRBV7-8 and J usage is TRBJ2-7; unclear D gene. The V gene's germline CDR1 is SGHVS and CDR2 FQNEAQ. CDR3 length equals 15 residues. Trimming took 1 base from V and 2 from J, leaving 12 bases between them. The CDR3 DNA sequence: TGTGCCAGCAGCTTAGAGGCTGTGAATACCTACGAGCAGTACTTC. Its protein product is CASSLEAVNTYEQYF.